The source of this T cell receptor beta chain is a study of T cell changes during pregnancy in multiple sclerosis. The CDR3 has 16 residues. Trimming shortened V by 6 bases and J by 10 bases, and 25 bases separated the two germline ends. In germline, CDR1 is MRHNA, CDR2 SNTAGT. This table comes from immunoSEQ multiplex PCR, and its TCRdb copy is limited to in-frame clones, with some not included. Seen here are over 35,000 clones, about 91% observed once, and the top ten hold less than 0.55%. This material consisted of CD4+ T cells from peripheral blood mononuclear cells, taken in the third trimester of pregnancy. The chain uses TRBV6-4 and TRBJ2-1; perhaps TRBD2 as D (6 bases). The receptor's source is a female donor in good health, enrolled as a control in a pregnancy study. DNA of the CDR3: TGTGCCAGCAGCGACACTGGGGCCAGCGGGCGTCAGGAGCAGTTCTTC. Translating it yields CASSDTGASGRQEQFF.